Shown below are 30 T cell receptor beta chains from a single sample sequenced in a study of T cell clones after liver transplantation. The protocol was immunoSEQ multiplex PCR, while the TCRdb copy is restricted to in-frame clones and leaves out a portion. Here the sample spans 45,000 to 55,000 clones, approximately 88% being singletons. This specimen consisted of CD4+ T cells from blood, obtained before liver transplant. The receptor set was obtained from a human donor who received a liver transplant.

V and J are TRBV9 and TRBJ2-7, with 7 bases lining up with TRBD2. V lost 2 bases and J lost 3; bases outside the gene matches: 8. Germline V CDR1 and CDR2: SGDLS, YYNGEE. This CDR3 is built from 15 residues. The CDR3 region has the DNA TGTGCCAGCAGCGTTACTAGCGAGACCCTCTACGAGCAGTACTTC. Its protein is CASSVTSETLYEQYF.

This clone was seen just once. This chain uses TRBV18 with TRBJ2-2, with 9 nucleotides matching TRBD2. The V and J ends lost 3 bases and 1 base, in that order; junction bases with no gene match: 3. The germline CDR1 and CDR2 sequences are KGHSH and LQKENI. CDR3 size: 16 residues. The CDR3 here is CASSPLAGENTGELFF. DNA for the CDR3: TGTGCCAGCTCACCCTTAGCGGGAGAGAACACCGGGGAGCTGTTTTTT.

The chain is built from TRBV7-9 and TRBJ2-5, with D hard to call. CDR1 and CDR2 from the germline V gene are SEHNR and FQNEAQ (reference sequence). This CDR3 region has 13 residues. The ends were cut back, 5 bases at V and 7 bases at J, with 14 bases in the middle. CDR3 residues: CASSPITRGTQYF. CDR3 sequence (DNA): TGTGCCAGCAGCCCCATAACTCGAGGGACCCAGTACTTC.

The J gene is TRBJ2-1, the V gene TRBV5-1, with 7 bases lining up with TRBD2. This CDR3 spans 16 amino acids. The V and J ends lost 0 bases and 4 bases, in that order; junction bases with no gene match: 7. Per the germline V gene, CDR1 is SGHRS and CDR2 is YFSETQ. The CDR3 here is CASSLAPGREYNEQFF. The CDR3 DNA sequence: TGCGCCAGCAGCTTGGCACCGGGGAGGGAGTACAATGAGCAGTTCTTC.

The chain employs TRBV5-5 and TRBJ1-1; D is ambiguous. CDR1 SGHKS and CDR2 YYEKEE come from the germline V gene (reference sequence). This CDR3 spans 13 amino acids. V lost 4 bases to trimming and J lost 4 bases, with 11 bases between them. CDR3: CASSTSGSTEAFF. In DNA, the CDR3 is TGTGCCAGCAGCACCAGCGGGAGCACTGAAGCTTTCTTT.

The sample holds a few counts of this clone. CDR3 region: CASSKGQGNSPLHF. The CDR3 bases are TGTGCCAGCAGCAAAGGACAGGGGAATTCACCCCTCCACTTT. The chain links TRBV21-1 to TRBJ1-6; TRBD1, as called in the table, went unchecked against the DNA. TRBV21-1 is a pseudogene. The CDR3 loop spans 14 amino acids.

This chain connects TRBV18 to TRBJ2-5; unclear D gene. CDR3 length equals 14 residues. V lost 0 bases and J lost 2, with 7 bases in between. Germline V gene sequence: CDR1 KGHSH, CDR2 LQKENI. The CDR3 reads CASSPPGPQETQYF. The CDR3 DNA follows: TGTGCCAGCTCACCACCAGGGCCGCAAGAGACCCAGTACTTC. The variable domain in full, with the rest retrieved from reference TRBV18 and TRBJ2-5, is NAGVMQNPRHLVRRRGQEARLRCSPMKGHSHVYWYRQLPEEGLKFMVYLQKENIIDESGMPKERFSAEFPKEGPSILRIQQVVRGDSAAYFCASSPPGPQETQYFGPGTRLLVL.

The V gene is TRBV7-2, the J gene TRBJ1-1; the D is unclear. V lost 1 base, J lost 1 base, and 4 bases lay in between. In germline, CDR1 is SGHTA, CDR2 FQGNSA. CDR3 length: 13 residues. CDR3 in amino acids: CASSLERNTEAFF. The CDR3 DNA follows: TGTGCCAGCAGCTTAGAAAGGAACACTGAAGCTTTCTTT.

The genes are TRBV30 and TRBJ2-7; no definite D call. V was clipped by 0 bases and J by 6 bases, with 9 bases between them. Per germline, CDR1 GTSNPN and CDR2 SVGIG (reference sequence). The CDR3 runs to 12 residues. DNA for the CDR3: TGTGCCTGGAGTGTTGGGAAATTCGAGCAGTACTTC. This encodes CAWSVGKFEQYF.

The rearrangement links TRBV21-1 to TRBJ1-5; TRBD1 is the table's D call, not checked against the DNA. TRBV21-1 corresponds to a pseudogene. The CDR3 loop spans 17 amino acids. The CDR3 nucleotides are TGTGCCAGCAGCAACTGTACAGGGGTGTGGGGCAATCAGCCCCAGCATTTT. This translates into CASSNCTGVWGNQPQHF.

V and J are TRBV10-3 and TRBJ2-2; TRBD1 agrees at 11 bases. From germline, CDR1 is ENHRY and CDR2 SYGVKD. This CDR3 region has 17 residues. V was clipped by 2 bases and J by 5 bases; unmatched bases: 7. In DNA form, the CDR3 reads TGTGCCATCAGTGAGATCGGGGGACAGGGGGAGACCGGGGAGCTGTTTTTT. Translated: CAISEIGGQGETGELFF.

This chain uses TRBV5-4 with TRBJ2-5, with D perhaps TRBD1 (5 bases). CDR1 is SGHNT and CDR2 is YYREEE in the germline V gene (reference sequence). V was clipped by 3 bases and J by 0 bases, with 9 bases between them. This CDR3 has 14 amino acids. The CDR3, as DNA: TGTGCCAGCAGCTCGGCAGGGAACCAAGAGACCCAGTACTTC. It translates to CASSSAGNQETQYF.

For the CDR3, the DNA is TGTGCCAGCTCAGCAACAGGGGGCTCCGACTATGGCTACACCTTC. Translated, it gives CASSATGGSDYGYTF. This chain uses TRBV18 with TRBJ1-2; 9 nucleotides agree with TRBD1. Germline assignment: CDR1 KGHSH and CDR2 LQKENI. The CDR3 runs to 15 residues. J lost 3 bases, V lost 5 bases, and 7 bases had no gene match.

The chain combines TRBV5-4 with TRBJ2-7; 8 bases line up with TRBD1. Germline CDR1 reads SGHNT; CDR2 reads YYREEE (reference sequence). The J segment lost 5 bases and the V segment lost 0 bases, leaving 4 bases of the junction unmatched. The CDR3 loop spans 14 amino acids. The CDR3 bases are TGTGCCAGCAGCTTGGGACAGGGGTCCCACGAGCAGTACTTC. It specifies CASSLGQGSHEQYF.

The genes are TRBV7-3 and TRBJ2-2; D uncertain. Germline V gene data show CDR1 as SGHTA and CDR2 as FQGTGA. This CDR3 has 16 amino acids. The V and J ends lost 1 base and 0 bases respectively, with 9 bases between them. CDR3 amino acids: CASSLSGHANTGELFF. In nucleotides, the CDR3 is TGTGCCAGCAGCTTAAGTGGCCACGCGAACACCGGGGAGCTGTTTTTT.

The V and J genes are TRBV7-2 and TRBJ1-6; a weak D match, TRBD1 (5 bases). CDR1 SGHTA and CDR2 FQGNSA come from the germline V gene. The V gene lost 1 base and the J gene lost 7 bases, with 11 bases spanning the gap. The CDR3 totals 15 residues. The DNA for the CDR3 is TGTGCCAGCAGCTTAGGGTCAGGGCAAAATTCACCCCTCCACTTT. This sequence encodes CASSLGSGQNSPLHF.

The chain uses TRBV18 and TRBJ2-5, with TRBD1 matching 7 bases. Germline CDR1 and CDR2: KGHSH and LQKENI. The CDR3 is 13 residues long. J was trimmed by 2 bases and V by 3 bases; bases with no gene match: 0. CDR3 bases: TGTGCCAGCTCACCGGGACAGCAAGAGACCCAGTACTTC. It is translated as CASSPGQQETQYF.

This clone was seen repeatedly, ten times or more. The chain couples TRBV5-1 to TRBJ2-7; weak D call: TRBD2 (6 bases). Germline V gene data show CDR1 as SGHRS and CDR2 as YFSETQ. CDR3 size: 14 residues. Trimming cost V 9 bases and J 0 bases, with 16 bases left between them. The CDR3 loop reads CATKAGPSSYEQYF. CDR3 DNA sequence: TGCGCCACCAAGGCGGGACCGAGCTCCTACGAGCAGTACTTC.

The chain links TRBV28 to TRBJ1-2, with D unclear. This CDR3 spans 13 amino acids. Germline CDR1 and CDR2: MDHEN and SYDVKM. V was cut by 3 bases and J by 1 base, with 6 bases left in between. CDR3 loop: CASSFYLNYGYTF. Written as DNA, the CDR3 is TGTGCCAGCAGTTTCTATCTTAACTATGGCTACACCTTC.

This clone occurred a few times. A junction end diverges from the germline sequence, so it may reflect a read error. The chain uses TRBV5-1 and TRBJ2-1; TRBD2 aligns across 8 bases. The CDR3 is 14 residues long. CDR1 is SGHRS and CDR2 is YFSETQ in the germline V gene. The CDR3 DNA is TGCACCAGCCACTCCGGGGGGGCCTACAATGAGCAGTTCTTC. Translated: CTSHSGGAYNEQFF.

The sample holds a few counts of this clone. The CDR3 reads CASHSAGNTIYF. CDR3 coding DNA: TGTGCCAGCCATTCGGCAGGAAACACCATATATTTT. The rearrangement links TRBV6-1 to TRBJ1-3, with D hard to call. The V gene's germline CDR1 is MNHNS and CDR2 SASEGT. Trimming stripped 8 bases from V and 4 bases from J, with 9 bases between. CDR3 length: 12 amino acids.

The V call is TRBV9, the J call TRBJ2-7; D call uncertain. Trimming pared 2 bases from V and 0 bases from J, leaving 9 bases between. The CDR3 extends over 14 amino acids. The germline V gene encodes CDR1 SGDLS and CDR2 YYNGEE. CDR3 DNA sequence: TGTGCCAGCAGCGTCTCCGGGTTCTCCTACGAGCAGTACTTC. As protein: CASSVSGFSYEQYF.

CDR3 nucleotide sequence: TGTGCCAGTAGAGTGCGGGGACACAATGTACCCACTGTACCCAATCAGCCCCAGCATTTT. Amino acid sequence: CASRVRGHNVPTVPNQPQHF. This chain links TRBV19 with TRBJ1-5; D might be TRBD1 (6 bases). V was pared by 6 bases and J by 3 bases, with 30 bases between. The CDR3 contains 20 residues. CDR1 LNHDA and CDR2 SQIVND come from the germline V gene (reference sequence).

The rearrangement uses TRBV4-1 and TRBJ2-7; TRBD2 agrees at 14 bases. CDR1 and CDR2 (germline): MGHRA, YSYEKL. V was pared by 2 bases and J by 5 bases, with 8 bases of the junction left unmatched. The CDR3 extends over 17 amino acids. The CDR3 DNA follows: TGCGCCAGCAGCCAACCCGGGACTAGCGGGAGAGGAGACGAGCAGTACTTC. Residues: CASSQPGTSGRGDEQYF.

The chain couples TRBV11-2 to TRBJ2-2, with a possible D match to TRBD1 (6 bases). CDR3 length: 15 amino acids. V dropped 1 base and J dropped 5 bases, with 11 bases sitting between them. Germline V gene lookup returns CDR1 SGHAT and CDR2 FQNNGV. CDR3 sequence (DNA): TGTGCCAGCAGCTTAGTACAGGGTGTTACCGGGGAGCTGTTTTTT. Translating gives CASSLVQGVTGELFF.

This clone showed up just once. The gene calls are TRBV30 and TRBJ1-2; no definite D call. The CDR3 extends over 12 amino acids. CDR1 and CDR2 (germline): GTSNPN, SVGIG (reference sequence). Trimming pared 0 bases from V and 8 bases from J, leaving 10 bases between. The CDR3 sequence is CAWSVPPTGYTF. CDR3 sequence (DNA): TGTGCCTGGAGTGTACCCCCCACAGGCTACACCTTC.

The chain combines TRBV5-4 with TRBJ2-7; either TRBD1 or TRBD2 may supply D (5 bases each). Per germline, CDR1 SGHNT and CDR2 YYREEE (reference sequence). V was shortened by 0 bases and J by 5 bases, with 9 bases between the two germline ends. This CDR3 is built from 13 residues. CDR3 amino acids: CASSLDRGDEQYF. The CDR3 coding sequence is TGTGCCAGCAGCTTGGATCGGGGCGACGAGCAGTACTTC.

This clone came up once. This chain links TRBV18 with TRBJ1-1; D is uncertain. V was clipped by 1 base and J by 1 base, with 10 bases between them. This CDR3 is built from 15 residues. CDR1 is KGHSH, CDR2 LQKENI, per germline. CDR3 nucleotide sequence: TGTGCCAGCTCACCACTATGGTCGGAGAACACTGAAGCTTTCTTT. Amino acid sequence: CASSPLWSENTEAFF. Based on the CDR3 plus reference TRBV18 and TRBJ1-1, the full variable domain is NAGVMQNPRHLVRRRGQEARLRCSPMKGHSHVYWYRQLPEEGLKFMVYLQKENIIDESGMPKERFSAEFPKEGPSILRIQQVVRGDSAAYFCASSPLWSENTEAFFGQGTRLTVV.

This clone showed up just a few times. The V and J genes are TRBV30 and TRBJ2-2, with 10 bases lining up with TRBD2. V lost 3 bases, J lost 5 bases, and 9 bases stayed unmatched. This CDR3 has 16 residues. In germline, CDR1 is GTSNPN, CDR2 SVGIG (reference sequence). CDR3 sequence: CAWREASGRRTGELFF. The CDR3 DNA reads as TGTGCCTGGAGGGAGGCTAGCGGGAGACGGACCGGGGAGCTGTTTTTT.

This chain links TRBV19 with TRBJ2-5; TRBD2 is a possible D gene (6 bases). Trimming left V 3 bases short and J 5 bases short, with 10 bases between. The CDR3 is made up of 13 amino acids. Looked up from germline, CDR1 is LNHDA and CDR2 is SQIVND (reference sequence). This CDR3 reads CASSMRDGETQYF. The CDR3 bases are TGTGCCAGTAGTATGCGGGATGGGGAGACCCAGTACTTC.